Listed below are T cell receptor beta chains from one sample, sequenced in a study of radiation and T cells in renal cell carcinoma. Here immunoSEQ multiplex PCR was the method, and the copy in TCRdb shows in-frame clones only, minus some. The data hold about 130,000 clones, with approximately 82% observed a single time. The source was blood, collected from a patient whose treatment included radiotherapy and nephrectomy. These receptor sequences come from a woman aged 55-70 years with renal cell carcinoma. Each CDR3 is given with its conserved first and last residue. Fields, in order: J gene, D gene, V gene, clone size, CDR3 protein, CDR3 DNA. D genes are given only for firm matches. A row's size may be missing; if present it is once, few, many or a size class.

j_call: TRBJ1-5; d_call: NA; v_call: TRBV4-2; clone_size: NA; cdr3_aa: CASSRGSSRFNQPQHF; cdr3_nt: TGTGCCAGCAGCCGGGGGTCGAGCAGGTTCAATCAGCCCCAGCATTTT
j_call: TRBJ2-2; d_call: NA; v_call: TRBV19; clone_size: NA; cdr3_aa: CASSLDRPTGELFF; cdr3_nt: TGTGCCAGTAGTCTCGACAGACCCACCGGGGAGCTGTTTTTT
j_call: TRBJ1-1; d_call: NA; v_call: TRBV4-2; clone_size: few; cdr3_aa: CASSSQGGGTEAFF; cdr3_nt: TGTGCCAGCAGTTCACAGGGCGGGGGTACTGAAGCTTTCTTT
j_call: TRBJ2-7; d_call: NA; v_call: TRBV10-2; clone_size: few; cdr3_aa: CASSVSSYEQYF; cdr3_nt: TGCGCCAGCAGTGTTAGCAGCTACGAGCAGTACTTC
j_call: TRBJ1-1; d_call: NA; v_call: TRBV5-1; clone_size: NA; cdr3_aa: CASKQGEDTEAFF; cdr3_nt: TGCGCCAGTAAACAGGGTGAGGACACTGAAGCTTTCTTT
j_call: TRBJ1-1; d_call: NA; v_call: TRBV14; clone_size: few; cdr3_aa: CASSHTYAEAFF; cdr3_nt: TGTGCCAGCAGCCATACGTATGCTGAAGCTTTCTTT
j_call: TRBJ1-2; d_call: NA; v_call: TRBV11-2; clone_size: NA; cdr3_aa: CASSFSGRKGYTF; cdr3_nt: TGTGCCAGCAGCTTCTCAGGGAGGAAGGGCTACACCTTC
j_call: TRBJ2-7; d_call: NA; v_call: TRBV28; clone_size: few; cdr3_aa: CASSLLGIRNEQYF; cdr3_nt: TGTGCCAGCAGTTTGCTGGGGATAAGAAACGAGCAGTACTTC
j_call: TRBJ1-5; d_call: TRBD1; v_call: TRBV4-2; clone_size: NA; cdr3_aa: CASSLLQGATQPQHF; cdr3_nt: TGTGCCAGCAGCCTACTACAGGGGGCAACACAGCCCCAGCATTTT
j_call: TRBJ2-7; d_call: NA; v_call: TRBV21-1; clone_size: NA; cdr3_aa: CASSKRAFARSGTSSYEQYF; cdr3_nt: TGTGCCAGCAGCAAAAGGGCTTTTGCCAGGTCCGGGACCAGCTCCTACGAGCAGTACTTC
j_call: TRBJ2-7; d_call: TRBD2; v_call: TRBV11-3; clone_size: NA; cdr3_aa: CASSTRTSGSVEQYF; cdr3_nt: TGTGCCAGCAGCACCCGGACTAGCGGGAGCGTCGAGCAGTACTTC
j_call: TRBJ1-6; d_call: TRBD1; v_call: TRBV6-1; clone_size: NA; cdr3_aa: CASSDVHRDSRHF; cdr3_nt: TGTGCCAGCAGTGACGTTCACCGGGACAGCCGCCACTTT
j_call: TRBJ1-6; d_call: TRBD1; v_call: TRBV28; clone_size: NA; cdr3_aa: CASSLYSQGGSPLHF; cdr3_nt: TGTGCCAGCAGTTTATATAGCCAGGGGGGCTCACCCCTCCACTTT
j_call: TRBJ1-1; d_call: TRBD1; v_call: TRBV28; clone_size: NA; cdr3_aa: CASSSGGRTEAFF; cdr3_nt: TGTGCCAGCAGTTCAGGGGGCCGGACTGAAGCTTTCTTT
j_call: TRBJ1-1; d_call: NA; v_call: TRBV5-1; clone_size: few; cdr3_aa: CASSLTANTEAFF; cdr3_nt: TGCGCCAGCAGCTTGACCGCTAACACTGAAGCTTTCTTT
j_call: TRBJ1-1; d_call: TRBD1; v_call: TRBV28; clone_size: NA; cdr3_aa: CASSRTGANTEAFF; cdr3_nt: TGTGCCAGCAGTAGGACAGGGGCGAACACTGAAGCTTTCTTT